Listed below are T cell receptor beta chains from one sample, sequenced in a study of T cell responses to AZD1222 COVID-19 vaccine. TCRdb's table, derived via immunoSEQ multiplex PCR, lists solely in-frame clones and lacks some. The data show 64,000 or so clones, about four fifths seen once. The sequences come from peripheral blood, collected on day 0 of AZD1222 vaccination. These receptors all come from an adult in good health. Each CDR3 is given with its conserved first and last residue. A D gene is named only where the DNA matches it firmly. Rows may omit the clone size; those that give it use once, few, many or a size class.

d_gene: .
abundance: .
j_gene: TRBJ1-3
v_gene: TRBV5-6
CDR3nt: TGTGCCAGCAGCTTTTGGCACTCTGGAAACACCATATATTTT
CDR3aa: CASSFWHSGNTIYF

d_gene: .
abundance: few
j_gene: TRBJ2-2
v_gene: TRBV10-3
CDR3nt: TGTGCCATCAGTGCTGGGGCGGACACCGGGGAGCTGTTTTTT
CDR3aa: CAISAGADTGELFF

d_gene: TRBD1
abundance: .
j_gene: TRBJ1-1
v_gene: TRBV2
CDR3nt: TGTGCCAGCAGTGGGGGACAGGGGTTGAACACTGAAGCTTTCTTT
CDR3aa: CASSGGQGLNTEAFF

d_gene: .
abundance: .
j_gene: TRBJ1-1
v_gene: TRBV3-1/TRBV3-2
CDR3nt: TGTGCCAGCAGCCAAGGGTTATTTGCAGGCACTGAAGCTTTCTTT
CDR3aa: CASSQGLFAGTEAFF

d_gene: TRBD1
abundance: .
j_gene: TRBJ2-1
v_gene: TRBV11-3
CDR3nt: TGTGCCAGCAGCTTAGTCCGGGACAGGGGAGACAATGAGCAGTTCTTC
CDR3aa: CASSLVRDRGDNEQFF

d_gene: TRBD1
abundance: .
j_gene: TRBJ1-1
v_gene: TRBV5-6
CDR3nt: TGTGCCAGCAGCGCGGGACAGACTGAAGCTTTCTTT
CDR3aa: CASSAGQTEAFF

d_gene: .
abundance: few
j_gene: TRBJ2-7
v_gene: TRBV6-5
CDR3nt: TGTGCCAGCAGTTACGATGGTGGGGGGGCCAACGAGCAGTACTTC
CDR3aa: CASSYDGGGANEQYF

d_gene: .
abundance: .
j_gene: TRBJ1-6
v_gene: TRBV14
CDR3nt: TGTGCCAGCAGCCAAGAATCGTATTCACCCCTCCACTTT
CDR3aa: CASSQESYSPLHF

d_gene: .
abundance: .
j_gene: TRBJ1-4
v_gene: TRBV27
CDR3nt: TGTGCCAGCAGTTCAAAAGGCACCGTGAACAATGAAAAACTGTTTTTT
CDR3aa: CASSSKGTVNNEKLFF

d_gene: .
abundance: .
j_gene: TRBJ1-6
v_gene: TRBV5-1
CDR3nt: TGCGCCAGCAGCCCCGCCGGGGGGGATTCACCCCTCCACTTT
CDR3aa: CASSPAGGDSPLHF

d_gene: .
abundance: .
j_gene: TRBJ1-2
v_gene: TRBV5-6
CDR3nt: TGTGCCAGCAGAGCTTGGGCAGCTAACTATGGCTACACCTTC
CDR3aa: CASRAWAANYGYTF

d_gene: .
abundance: .
j_gene: TRBJ2-7
v_gene: TRBV7-2
CDR3nt: TGTGCCAGCAGCTTAGCTTCTTCGCGGAGCGAGCAGTACTTC
CDR3aa: CASSLASSRSEQYF

d_gene: TRBD1
abundance: .
j_gene: TRBJ1-6
v_gene: TRBV15
CDR3nt: TGTGCCACCAGCAGAGATCGGGACAGCTATTCACCCCTCCACTTT
CDR3aa: CATSRDRDSYSPLHF

d_gene: .
abundance: .
j_gene: TRBJ1-1
v_gene: TRBV2
CDR3nt: TGTGCCAGCAGTGTCGGGGAAGTGAACACTGAAGCTTTCTTT
CDR3aa: CASSVGEVNTEAFF

d_gene: .
abundance: .
j_gene: TRBJ1-2
v_gene: TRBV2
CDR3nt: TGTGCCAGCACCCTGACGGGGACGAGTGGCTACACCTTC
CDR3aa: CASTLTGTSGYTF

d_gene: .
abundance: once
j_gene: TRBJ2-2
v_gene: TRBV10-2
CDR3nt: TGCGCCAGCATCCCCGAAAGAGGCGGGGATACGAACACCGGGGAGCTGTTTTTT
CDR3aa: CASIPERGGDTNTGELFF

d_gene: .
abundance: .
j_gene: TRBJ1-1
v_gene: TRBV12-5
CDR3nt: TGTGCTAGTGTATCAGGGGCCGGTGAAGCTTTCTTT
CDR3aa: CASVSGAGEAFF

d_gene: .
abundance: .
j_gene: TRBJ2-7
v_gene: TRBV5-4
CDR3nt: TGTGCCAGCAGCTTCTTACTCGGATCCTACGAGCAGTACTTC
CDR3aa: CASSFLLGSYEQYF

d_gene: TRBD1
abundance: .
j_gene: TRBJ1-3
v_gene: TRBV6-1
CDR3nt: TGTGCCAGCAGTGCGGTCAGGGGACAGAGGAATCGGAACACCATATATTTT
CDR3aa: CASSAVRGQRNRNTIYF

d_gene: TRBD1
abundance: .
j_gene: TRBJ2-2
v_gene: TRBV19
CDR3nt: TGTGCCAGTAGTTTGCAGGGGGCCGGGGAGCTGTTTTTT
CDR3aa: CASSLQGAGELFF

d_gene: .
abundance: .
j_gene: TRBJ1-1
v_gene: TRBV12-5
CDR3nt: TGTGCTAGTGGTTTACGGAACACTGAAGCTTTCTTT
CDR3aa: CASGLRNTEAFF

d_gene: .
abundance: few
j_gene: TRBJ2-1
v_gene: TRBV5-6
CDR3nt: TGTGCCAGCAGCTCCTTGGGGGTAGCGTACAATGAGCAGTTCTTC
CDR3aa: CASSSLGVAYNEQFF

d_gene: .
abundance: .
j_gene: TRBJ2-5
v_gene: TRBV5-1
CDR3nt: TGCGCCAGCAGCCAGGAGATAGGGGAGACCCAGTACTTC
CDR3aa: CASSQEIGETQYF

d_gene: TRBD1
abundance: .
j_gene: TRBJ2-7
v_gene: TRBV18
CDR3nt: TGTGCCAGCTCCCCTCTGGGACAGAGCTCCTACGAGCAGTACTTC
CDR3aa: CASSPLGQSSYEQYF

d_gene: .
abundance: .
j_gene: TRBJ2-7
v_gene: TRBV6-1
CDR3nt: TGTGCCAGCAGTGAAAGGCGGGACAGCTTACCCTACGAGCAGTACTTC
CDR3aa: CASSERRDSLPYEQYF

d_gene: TRBD1
abundance: .
j_gene: TRBJ2-1
v_gene: TRBV27
CDR3nt: TGTGCCAGCAGTTCGACAGGGGACAATGAGCAGTTCTTC
CDR3aa: CASSSTGDNEQFF

d_gene: .
abundance: few
j_gene: TRBJ1-1
v_gene: TRBV30
CDR3nt: TGTGCCTGGAGTTACCGGGATGGAGCTTTCTTT
CDR3aa: CAWSYRDGAFF

d_gene: TRBD1
abundance: .
j_gene: TRBJ1-2
v_gene: TRBV3-1/TRBV3-2
CDR3nt: TGTGCCAGCAGCCAAGTTAGGGGACAGGGGCTCTACACCTTC
CDR3aa: CASSQVRGQGLYTF

d_gene: .
abundance: .
j_gene: TRBJ1-3
v_gene: TRBV19
CDR3nt: TGTGCCAGTAGTATAGATCGACAGAACTCTGGAAACACCATATATTTT
CDR3aa: CASSIDRQNSGNTIYF

d_gene: .
abundance: .
j_gene: TRBJ2-2
v_gene: TRBV5-6
CDR3nt: TGTGCCAGCAGCGCGGACTCGAACACCGGGGAGCTGTTTTTT
CDR3aa: CASSADSNTGELFF

d_gene: TRBD2
abundance: .
j_gene: TRBJ2-3
v_gene: TRBV5-1
CDR3nt: TGCGCCAGCAGCTTCGACCTTAGCGGGGGGGCCAGAGATACGCAGTATTTT
CDR3aa: CASSFDLSGGARDTQYF

d_gene: TRBD2
abundance: .
j_gene: TRBJ2-1
v_gene: TRBV19
CDR3nt: TGTGCCAGTAGTATGACTCGGGGGGGTTTGAATGAGCAGTTCTTC
CDR3aa: CASSMTRGGLNEQFF

d_gene: .
abundance: .
j_gene: TRBJ2-7
v_gene: TRBV27
CDR3nt: TGTGCCAGCTGGGGGCCGACAACCTACGAGCAGTACTTC
CDR3aa: CASWGPTTYEQYF

d_gene: .
abundance: .
j_gene: TRBJ1-1
v_gene: TRBV9
CDR3nt: TGTGCCAGCAGCGTAGGCCCAGACGGGGACACTGAAGCTTTCTTT
CDR3aa: CASSVGPDGDTEAFF

d_gene: .
abundance: .
j_gene: TRBJ1-3
v_gene: TRBV10-3
CDR3nt: TGTGCCATCAGTGCAGGGTCTGGAAACACCATATATTTT
CDR3aa: CAISAGSGNTIYF

d_gene: TRBD1
abundance: .
j_gene: TRBJ1-1
v_gene: TRBV5-1
CDR3nt: TGCGCCAGCAGCCTCGGGACAGCCGACACTGAAGCTTTCTTT
CDR3aa: CASSLGTADTEAFF

d_gene: .
abundance: once
j_gene: TRBJ2-7
v_gene: TRBV11-3
CDR3nt: TGTGCCAGCAGCTCAACAGGAGCCCACGAGCAGTACTTC
CDR3aa: CASSSTGAHEQYF

d_gene: .
abundance: .
j_gene: TRBJ2-5
v_gene: TRBV7-6
CDR3nt: TGTGCCAGCAGCCCCCCGGGGTTTGAGACCCAGTACTTC
CDR3aa: CASSPPGFETQYF

d_gene: .
abundance: few
j_gene: TRBJ1-1
v_gene: TRBV5-4
CDR3nt: TGTGCCAGCAGCGCCCTCATGGAGCGGAAAGCTTTCTTT
CDR3aa: CASSALMERKAFF

d_gene: TRBD1
abundance: .
j_gene: TRBJ2-7
v_gene: TRBV19
CDR3nt: TGTGCCAGTAGTATAGCGAATTCAGGGACAGGAGACGAGCAGTACTTC
CDR3aa: CASSIANSGTGDEQYF

d_gene: .
abundance: .
j_gene: TRBJ2-7
v_gene: TRBV27
CDR3nt: TGTGCCAGCAGTCCGCTAGCCAGCTACGAGCAGTACTTC
CDR3aa: CASSPLASYEQYF

d_gene: .
abundance: .
j_gene: TRBJ2-2
v_gene: TRBV12-3/TRBV12-4
CDR3nt: TGTGCCAGCAGTGGTTCGGGGGCCGGGGAGCTGTTTTTT
CDR3aa: CASSGSGAGELFF

d_gene: .
abundance: .
j_gene: TRBJ2-5
v_gene: TRBV19
CDR3nt: TGTGCCAGTAGTCCCCGAGGGGGGCACCAAGAGACCCAGTACTTC
CDR3aa: CASSPRGGHQETQYF

d_gene: TRBD1
abundance: .
j_gene: TRBJ2-5
v_gene: TRBV18
CDR3nt: TGTGCCAGCTCACCATACGTAGGGACAGGGGTTGGAGAGACCCAGTACTTC
CDR3aa: CASSPYVGTGVGETQYF

d_gene: .
abundance: few
j_gene: TRBJ1-2
v_gene: TRBV5-1
CDR3nt: TGCGCCAGCAGCTTGGGGCTGGGGGAATACTATGGCTACACCTTC
CDR3aa: CASSLGLGEYYGYTF

d_gene: .
abundance: .
j_gene: TRBJ1-1
v_gene: TRBV5-1
CDR3nt: TGCGCCAGCAGCTTGGGTGGGGAGGCAGCTTTCTTT
CDR3aa: CASSLGGEAAFF